A selection of T cell receptor beta chains follows, all from one sample in a study of blood T cell repertoires in COVID-19. Using immunoSEQ multiplex PCR, the repertoire was profiled, and TCRdb retains in-frame clones only, with some absent. This table holds about 120,000 clones, over 75% found once. The sample consisted of peripheral blood. The source of these receptors is a man older than 75 with active or convalescent COVID-19. Both conserved end residues are part of each CDR3. The order of the fields is J gene, D gene, V gene, clone size, CDR3 length, CDR3 DNA, CDR3 protein. A D gene is named only where the DNA matches it firmly. Only part of the rows carry a size: once, few, many, or a class if the clone is expanded.

TRBJ2-7,TRBD1,TRBV19,.,14,TGTGCCAGTCGTATGGGACAGGGGTTCCACGAGCAGTACTTC,CASRMGQGFHEQYF
TRBJ1-5,.,TRBV7-2,.,14,TGTGCCACCGGGGGAGGCACGGGCAATCAGCCCCAGCATTTT,CATGGGTGNQPQHF
TRBJ2-5,TRBD2,TRBV12-3/TRBV12-4,.,10,TGTGCAAGCGGGGGGGAGACCCAGTACTTC,CASGGETQYF
TRBJ1-2,.,TRBV5-1,.,13,TGCGCCAGCAGCTCTACAGGGATCTATGGCTACACCTTC,CASSSTGIYGYTF
TRBJ2-3,TRBD2,TRBV5-4,once,16,TGTGCCAGCAGCTGGATTAGCGGGGGGGGCACAGATACGCAGTATTTT,CASSWISGGGTDTQYF
TRBJ1-4,.,TRBV5-1,once,16,TGCGCCAGCAGAGAAACAGCATCCGCAACTAATGAAAAACTGTTTTTT,CASRETASATNEKLFF
TRBJ2-4,TRBD2,TRBV7-2,.,17,TGTGCCAGCAGCCCCGCCTCGGGGGGGGCCGGCAAAAACATTCAGTACTTC,CASSPASGGAGKNIQYF
TRBJ2-1,TRBD2,TRBV4-1,.,14,TGCGCCAGCAGCCAAGATGCTCTAGCGGGGGGGACGTTCTTC,CASSQDALAGGTFF
TRBJ2-7,TRBD1,TRBV14,.,15,TGTGCCAGCAGCCCCCTACAGGGGAACCTCTACGAGCAGTACTTC,CASSPLQGNLYEQYF
TRBJ1-1,.,TRBV28,.,14,TGTGCCAGCAGGTCAGGACTGCCGAACACTGAAGCTTTCTTT,CASRSGLPNTEAFF
TRBJ1-6,TRBD1,TRBV11-1,.,15,TGTGCCAGCAGCCCGCGACAGGGACCTAATTCACCCCTCCACTTT,CASSPRQGPNSPLHF
TRBJ2-5,.,TRBV5-6,.,13,TGTGCCAGCAGCTATCCCTCCGGGGAGACCCAGTACTTC,CASSYPSGETQYF
TRBJ1-2,TRBD1,TRBV6-4,.,16,TGTGCCAGCAGTGCCTCGGGACAGGGAGCAAACTATGGCTACACCTTC,CASSASGQGANYGYTF
TRBJ1-2,.,TRBV10-3,.,14,TGTGCCATCAGCCAGCTGGGAGCGCTGTATGGCTACACCTTC,CAISQLGALYGYTF
TRBJ2-1,TRBD2,TRBV6-5,.,15,TGTGCCAGCAGTTTGAGCGGGAGCTCCTACAATGAGCAGTTCTTC,CASSLSGSSYNEQFF
TRBJ1-5,.,TRBV7-2,.,16,TGTGCCAGCAGCTTAGGAGCAGGGGCCTTCGTAGAGCCCCAGCATTTT,CASSLGAGAFVEPQHF
TRBJ1-1,.,TRBV12-3/TRBV12-4,.,13,TGTGCCAGCAGTTTTCAGGGTAACACTGAAGCTTTCTTT,CASSFQGNTEAFF
TRBJ2-1,TRBD2,TRBV6-2/TRBV6-3,.,15,TGTGCCAGCAGTTCCTCTAGCGGGACCTACAATGAGCAGTTCTTC,CASSSSSGTYNEQFF
TRBJ1-5,.,TRBV7-8,.,13,TGTGCCAGCAGCGTTGACAGTGTGGGGCCCCAGCATTTT,CASSVDSVGPQHF
TRBJ2-5,.,TRBV6-2/TRBV6-3,.,15,TGTGCCAGCAGTTTTTCGACAGGTTCTATGGAGACCCAGTACTTC,CASSFSTGSMETQYF
TRBJ2-2,TRBD2,TRBV11-3,.,15,TGTGCCAGCAGTTCTGAGCGGGGGGCCACCGGGGAGCTGTTTTTT,CASSSERGATGELFF
TRBJ2-1,TRBD1,TRBV6-6,.,15,TGTGCCAGCTCTGGCAGAAGGGGGCAAGGCAATGAGCAGTTCTTC,CASSGRRGQGNEQFF
TRBJ2-3,TRBD1,TRBV12-5,once,15,TGTGCTAGTGGTACAGGACAGGGGGCGGGAGATACGCAGTATTTT,CASGTGQGAGDTQYF
TRBJ2-5,.,TRBV29-1,.,13,TGCAGCGTTGCCGTGACAGGCCAAGAGACCCAGTACTTC,CSVAVTGQETQYF
TRBJ2-3,.,TRBV4-2,.,15,TGTGCCAGCAGCCAAGGAACTAGGCCCGCAGATACGCAGTATTTT,CASSQGTRPADTQYF
TRBJ2-5,.,TRBV25-1,.,18,TGTGCCAGCAGTGAACGTGAGAGGGGGTGGGACCCAGTATCGGCCCAGTACTTC,CASSERERGWDPVSAQYF
TRBJ2-7,TRBD1,TRBV4-1,.,16,TGCGCCAGCAGCCAACAACCGGGACAGGGATTCTACGAGCAGTACTTC,CASSQQPGQGFYEQYF
TRBJ2-5,.,TRBV6-5,once,13,TGTGCCAGCACGGGTCCTTTGGGAGAGACCCAGTACTTC,CASTGPLGETQYF
TRBJ2-1,TRBD2,TRBV5-4,.,18,TGTGCCAGCAGGCCCGACCCGGGACTAGCGGGGGGGGTGGGTGAGCAGTTCTTC,CASRPDPGLAGGVGEQFF
TRBJ1-2,.,TRBV6-5,.,14,TGTGCCAGCAAGACCGGGGGGATCGGCTATGGCTACACCTTC,CASKTGGIGYGYTF
TRBJ1-5,.,TRBV6-5,.,16,TGTGCCAGCAGTTATTCCGGTGGTCTGGGCAATCAGCCCCAGCATTTT,CASSYSGGLGNQPQHF
TRBJ1-2,.,TRBV28,few,12,TGTGCCAGCGGGGGGGCGCGTTATGGCTACACCTTC,CASGGARYGYTF
TRBJ1-2,.,TRBV18,.,12,TGTGCCAGCTCACCCCAGGGTGATGGCTACACCTTC,CASSPQGDGYTF
TRBJ1-3,.,TRBV7-2,.,13,TGTGCCAGCAGCTCCAACAGCGGAAACACCATATATTTT,CASSSNSGNTIYF
TRBJ1-2,.,TRBV5-4,.,12,TGTGCCAGCAGCTTAGTTTCCAGAAGCTACACCTTC,CASSLVSRSYTF
TRBJ2-5,TRBD2,TRBV6-5,once,15,TGTGCCAGCAGTTACGGCGGGGGGTATGGGGAGACCCAGTACTTC,CASSYGGGYGETQYF
TRBJ1-4,.,TRBV28,.,14,TGTGCCAGCAGTTTACGGGGGGGAGGGGAAAAACTGTTTTTT,CASSLRGGGEKLFF
TRBJ1-2,.,TRBV6-6,.,16,TGTGCCAGCAGTCGAGCCGGGAGATTTATCAACTATGGCTACACCTTC,CASSRAGRFINYGYTF
TRBJ2-5,.,TRBV24-1,.,17,TGTGCCACCAGTGATTCAAAAGGAGGGGCTAACCAAGAGACCCAGTACTTC,CATSDSKGGANQETQYF